What follows are 18 T cell receptor beta chains derived from one specimen sequenced in a study of shared clonotypes between healthy human individuals (dated by TCRdb to about 2020). Library preparation was by the immunoSEQ multiplex PCR assay. TCRdb mirrors the immuneACCESS table, restricted to in-frame sequences. Some clones are absent from its copies; in checked studies, under half trace to an unresolved V gene, and the reason for the others is unknown. The sample contains 2,500,000 or so clones, under 95% of them found a single time. The top ten clonotypes cover 0.3% to 0.4% of the sample. Sequencing used naive CD4+ T cells from PBMCs. The sample's cell subset or site label, in plain terms: CD45RA+ positively selected. These receptors originate from a man aged 18-30 years in good health. Some clones in this sample may be carry-over from other donors' samples.

V usage is TRBV28 and J usage is TRBJ1-2, with D perhaps TRBD1 (6 bases). There are 15 residues in the CDR3. Germline V gives CDR1 MDHEN, CDR2 SYDVKM. V lost 4 bases and J lost 5, with 17 bases in between. The CDR3 DNA is TGTGCCAGCAGTTCCCCAAGGACAGTACCATATGGCTACACCTTC. It encodes CASSSPRTVPYGYTF.

The chain employs TRBV27 and TRBJ1-1; possibly TRBD1 for D (6 bases). The CDR3 runs to 14 residues. CDR1 MNHEY and CDR2 SMNVEV come from the germline V gene (reference sequence). Trimming stripped 4 bases from V and 3 bases from J, with 12 bases between. The CDR3 spells CASSSNRVDTEAFF. CDR3 sequence (DNA): TGTGCCAGCAGTTCAAACAGGGTAGACACTGAAGCTTTCTTT.

This chain joins TRBV5-1 and TRBJ1-1; the D gene is possibly TRBD1 (6 bases). CDR1 and CDR2 (germline): SGHRS, YFSETQ. V was clipped by 4 bases and J by 0 bases, with 13 bases between them. This CDR3 is built from 15 residues. In DNA form, the CDR3 reads TGCGCCAGCAGCGCCTACGGGACAATGAACACTGAAGCTTTCTTT. Translating gives CASSAYGTMNTEAFF.

The chain employs TRBV28 and TRBJ1-3; 10 nucleotides match TRBD1. Unmatched junction bases numbered 13, after V lost 4 bases and J lost 7 bases. The CDR3 spans 17 residues. Germline CDR1 and CDR2: MDHEN and SYDVKM. The CDR3 bases are TGTGCCAGCAGTTACCTGACAGGGGGCGTTTTTAGGAACACCATATATTTT. It yields the protein CASSYLTGGVFRNTIYF.

This chain links TRBV28 with TRBJ2-7; weak D call: TRBD2 (5 bases). V lost 5 bases, J lost 7 bases, and 9 bases lay in between. Germline V CDR1 and CDR2: MDHEN, SYDVKM. This CDR3 is 11 amino acids long. The CDR3 coding sequence is TGTGCCAGCAGTATGAGCGGAGAGCAGTACTTC. Translated: CASSMSGEQYF.

The rearrangement uses TRBV7-3 and TRBJ2-3; D possibly corresponds to TRBD2 (6 bases). Germline-derived CDR1 and CDR2 are SGHTA and FQGTGA. The germline V and J ends were trimmed by 5 bases and 2 bases, with 17 bases remaining between them. CDR3 size: 16 residues. CDR3 loop: CASSPRGAGNTDTQYF. For the CDR3, the DNA is TGTGCCAGCAGCCCCCGGGGAGCGGGTAACACAGATACGCAGTATTTT. Variable domain in full (rest from reference TRBV7-3 and TRBJ2-3): GAGVSQTPSNKVTEKGKYVELRCDPISGHTALYWYRQSLGQGPEFLIYFQGTGAADDSGLPNDRFFAVRPEGSVSTLKIQRTERGDSAVYLCASSPRGAGNTDTQYFGPGTRLTVL.

The chain links TRBV5-1 to TRBJ2-5; a weak D match, TRBD1 (5 bases). The last part of the DNA fits TRBJ2-7 better; the J call may be wrong. This CDR3 has 15 amino acids. The germline V gene encodes CDR1 SGHRS and CDR2 YFSETQ. CDR3 DNA sequence: TGCGCCAGCAGCTTCCCCGAGCAGGGCTCCTACGAGCAGTACTTC. It encodes CASSFPEQGSYEQYF.

This clone was recorded once. This chain links TRBV9 with TRBJ2-6; D is ambiguous. CDR3 size: 14 residues. Germline CDR1 SGDLS, CDR2 YYNGEE. The V end lost 3 bases, the J end lost 1 base, and 5 bases lay between the germline ends. In DNA, the CDR3 is TGTGCCAGCAGCGACGAGTCTGGGGCCAACGTCCTGACTTTC. Translated, it gives CASSDESGANVLTF.

The chain recombines TRBV5-6 with TRBJ2-2, with TRBD2 identical over 7 bases. The CDR3 extends over 17 amino acids. V gave up 1 base and J gave up 6 bases; unmatched junction bases: 12. The V gene's germline CDR1 is SGHDT and CDR2 YYEEEE. DNA of the CDR3: TGTGCCAGCAGCTTGATTTCTAGCGGTAGCTACTCCGGGGAGCTGTTTTTT. Encoded protein: CASSLISSGSYSGELFF.

The chain couples TRBV19 to TRBJ1-1, with 12 nucleotides matching TRBD1. Germline assignment: CDR1 LNHDA and CDR2 SQIVND (reference sequence). Trimming took 3 bases from V and 6 from J; bases not matched to a gene: 8. The CDR3 extends over 16 amino acids. CDR3: CASSIGTGGLSAEAFF. In DNA form, the CDR3 reads TGTGCCAGTAGTATCGGGACAGGGGGCCTATCGGCTGAAGCTTTCTTT.

The chain couples TRBV28 to TRBJ2-3; no clear D. Germline V lookup: CDR1 MDHEN, CDR2 SYDVKM. The CDR3 loop spans 13 amino acids. V lost 9 bases, J lost 0 bases, and 10 bases lay in between. CDR3 in amino acids: CASLGVSTDTQYF. Written as DNA, the CDR3 is TGTGCCAGTCTGGGCGTTAGCACAGATACGCAGTATTTT. Together with reference TRBV28 and TRBJ2-3, the CDR3 gives the full variable domain: DVKVTQSSRYLVKRTGEKVFLECVQDMDHENMFWYRQDPGLGLRLIYFSYDVKMKEKGDIPEGYSVSREKKERFSLILESASTNQTSMYLCASLGVSTDTQYFGPGTRLTVL.

This clone turned up a few times. The rearrangement uses TRBV19 and TRBJ1-1; D not certain. The CDR3 is 16 residues long. The V end was cut by 5 bases, the J end by 1 base, with 17 bases between. Germline V lookup: CDR1 LNHDA, CDR2 SQIVND (reference sequence). Here the CDR3 reads CASSLELTYRNTEAFF. In DNA form, the CDR3 reads TGTGCCAGTAGTCTCGAACTAACATACCGGAACACTGAAGCTTTCTTT.

The V and J genes are TRBV28 and TRBJ1-3; D unclear. Germline values: CDR1 MDHEN, CDR2 SYDVKM. The CDR3 loop spans 14 amino acids. Between the trimmed V and J ends, which lost 1 base and 8 bases, there was a span of 12 bases. The CDR3 sequence: CASSLSAPPDTIYF. The CDR3 bases are TGTGCCAGCAGTTTATCCGCTCCGCCCGACACCATATATTTT.

The V and J genes are TRBV6-1 and TRBJ2-7; TRBD1 might be the D (5 bases). Germline V lookup: CDR1 MNHNS, CDR2 SASEGT. This CDR3 is built from 13 residues. V dropped 6 bases and J dropped 0 bases, with 9 bases sitting between them. The CDR3 loop is CASRKTDSYEQYF. CDR3 nucleotide sequence: TGTGCCAGCAGGAAGACAGACTCCTACGAGCAGTACTTC.

J is TRBJ2-4 and V is TRBV10-2, with 14 bases lining up with TRBD2. The trim removed 2 bases at V and 8 bases at J, leaving 8 bases unmatched. The CDR3 sequence is 17 residues long. Per the germline V gene, CDR1 is WSHSY and CDR2 is SAAADI. This CDR3 is CASSEGSGTSGRDIQYF. As DNA, the CDR3 is TGCGCCAGCAGTGAGGGCTCCGGGACTAGCGGGAGAGACATTCAGTACTTC.

The CDR3 loop reads CASSFGGRRETQYF. The DNA for the CDR3 is TGTGCCAGCAGCTTTGGGGGGCGCCGGGAGACCCAGTACTTC. The chain links TRBV7-9 to TRBJ2-5; perhaps D is TRBD1 or TRBD2 (6 bases each). This CDR3 has 14 residues. Germline lookup yields CDR1 SEHNR and CDR2 FQNEAQ (reference sequence). Trimming left V 3 bases short and J 5 bases short, with 13 bases between.

This clone has a handful of counts. CDR3 sequence: CASRTGMNTEAFF. Here the CDR3 DNA reads TGTGCCAGCAGGACTGGAATGAACACTGAAGCTTTCTTT. The rearrangement joins TRBV28 to TRBJ1-1; D is unresolved. CDR3 length: 13 residues. Between the trimmed V and J ends, which lost 6 bases and 0 bases, there was a span of 8 bases. Germline CDR1 and CDR2: MDHEN and SYDVKM.

This chain uses TRBV6-5 with TRBJ2-4, with D possibly matching TRBD2 (6 bases). This CDR3 is built from 14 residues. V was trimmed by 6 bases and J by 7 bases, leaving 16 bases between them. Germline values: CDR1 MNHEY, CDR2 SVGAGI. The CDR3 region is CASRPDARGNIQYF. The DNA for the CDR3 is TGTGCCAGCAGACCGGACGCCCGGGGGAACATTCAGTACTTC.